A single sample gave rise to the 3 T cell receptor beta chains below, sequenced in a study of blood T cell repertoires in COVID-19 (dated by TCRdb to about 2020). Preparation of the library involved the immunoSEQ multiplex PCR assay. TCRdb stores this immuneACCESS table with in-frame sequences only. Part of the clones is absent; in the studies checked, under half of the shortfall reflects unresolved V genes, and no reason is known for the rest. Across this sample there are 65,000 or so clones, with approximately 80% seen only once. 25% of the sample is taken by the ten largest. Sequencing input: peripheral blood. These receptors were obtained from a human donor in a cohort sampled during active COVID-19.

V and J are TRBV19 and TRBJ1-2, with 9 bases that match TRBD1. J was trimmed by 4 bases and V by 6 bases; bases with no gene match: 9. Germline V gene data show CDR1 as LNHDA and CDR2 as SQIVND (reference sequence). The CDR3 covers 15 residues. CDR3 nucleotides: TGTGCCAGTAGCCCCCTCGGGACAGGGTCCTATGGCTACACCTTC. Residues: CASSPLGTGSYGYTF.

The chain joins TRBV5-6 to TRBJ2-2; 9 bases line up with TRBD1. The germline CDR1 and CDR2 sequences are SGHDT and YYEEEE. With 0 bases clipped from V and 6 bases from J, the junction kept 6 bases outside the gene matches. The CDR3 spans 16 residues. CDR3 sequence: CASSLGGTGSAGELFF. CDR3 sequence (DNA): TGTGCCAGCAGCTTGGGGGGGACAGGGAGCGCCGGGGAGCTGTTTTTT.

The rearrangement links TRBV2 to TRBJ2-7; TRBD2 matches at 11 bases. Germline loops: CDR1 SNHLY, CDR2 FYNNEI. CDR3 length equals 15 residues. With V trimmed by 1 base and J by 4 bases, 3 bases remained unmatched. The CDR3 loop is CASSEGVAGGYEQYF. Here the CDR3 DNA reads TGTGCCAGCAGTGAAGGGGTAGCGGGAGGGTACGAGCAGTACTTC.